The 8 T cell receptor beta chains listed next were all sequenced from one sample in a study of cytomegalovirus exposure and HLA in healthy donors. Generated by immunoSEQ multiplex PCR, the TCRdb table keeps only in-frame clones and is missing some. The data contain around 300,000 clones, roughly 88% of them singletons. Sample: PBMCs. These TCRs come from a man between 25 and 39 years old in good health and CMV-seronegative.

The chain combines TRBV4-3 with TRBJ1-1, with a possible D match to TRBD1 (6 bases). There are 16 residues in the CDR3. The V gene's germline CDR1 is LGHNA and CDR2 YSLEER. Trimming removed 4 bases at V and 6 bases at J, with 21 bases between. The DNA for the CDR3 is TGCGCCAGCAGCCCCTACATCGGGGGGGAGGGGGCTGAAGCTTTCTTT. Protein: CASSPYIGGEGAEAFF.

The chain joins TRBV7-9 to TRBJ1-1; 7 bases map to TRBD1. V lost 3 bases to trimming and J lost 5 bases; unmatched junction nucleotides: 6. In germline, CDR1 is SEHNR, CDR2 FQNEAQ (reference sequence). The CDR3 runs 14 residues. CDR3 residues: CASSFLRGRTEAFF. DNA of the CDR3: TGTGCCAGCAGCTTCTTGAGGGGGCGGACTGAAGCTTTCTTT. Full variable domain (remainder filled in from reference TRBV7-9 and TRBJ1-1): DTGVSQNPRHKITKRGQNVTFRCDPISEHNRLYWYRQTLGQGPEFLTYFQNEAQLEKSRLLSDRFSAERPKGSFSTLEIQRTEQGDSAMYLCASSFLRGRTEAFFGQGTRLTVV.

The CDR3 loop reads CSVGVTGGAYGYTF. Written as DNA, the CDR3 is TGCAGCGTTGGGGTGACAGGGGGCGCCTATGGCTACACCTTC. The rearrangement uses TRBV29-1 and TRBJ1-2, with 10 bases matching TRBD1. CDR1 is SQVTM and CDR2 is ANQGSEA in the germline V gene. Trimming at V came to 4 bases and at J to 4 bases, leaving 6 bases not matched to a gene. This CDR3 contains 14 residues.

V and J are TRBV19 and TRBJ2-3; 10 bases align to TRBD2. The V segment lost 5 bases and the J segment 0 bases; nucleotides outside the gene matches: 8. Per germline, CDR1 LNHDA and CDR2 SQIVND (reference sequence). This CDR3 region has 17 residues. For the CDR3, the DNA is TGTGCCAGTAGTGGAAGAGCGGGGGGGATGAGCACAGATACGCAGTATTTT. Amino acids: CASSGRAGGMSTDTQYF.

The rearrangement joins TRBV5-6 to TRBJ1-2; D gene ambiguous. This CDR3 contains 16 residues. In germline, CDR1 is SGHDT, CDR2 YYEEEE. The ends were cut back, 1 base at V and 1 base at J, with 14 bases in the middle. DNA of the CDR3: TGTGCCAGCAGCTTGCGTCCAGGCAAATATAACTATGGCTACACCTTC. Amino acids: CASSLRPGKYNYGYTF.

The genes are TRBV9 and TRBJ2-1; the match to TRBD2 covers 9 bases. CDR1 and CDR2 (germline): SGDLS, YYNGEE. V trimming: 3 bases; J trimming: 7 bases; junction bases outside the gene matches: 11. The CDR3 has 16 residues. CDR3 loop: CASSAPSGALGNEQFF. The CDR3 coding sequence is TGTGCCAGCAGCGCGCCTAGCGGGGCGTTGGGGAATGAGCAGTTCTTC.

The chain employs TRBV5-6 and TRBJ2-5, with a possible D match to TRBD1 (6 bases). The CDR3 runs to 11 residues. Germline CDR1 is SGHDT and CDR2 is YYEEEE. With 6 bases removed from V and 6 bases from J, the gap between germline ends came to 9 bases. The CDR3 coding sequence is TGTGCCAGCACCTGGGGGCAGACCCAGTACTTC. It yields the protein CASTWGQTQYF.

The genes are TRBV7-2 and TRBJ2-1; 9 bases line up with TRBD2. Per the germline V gene, CDR1 is SGHTA and CDR2 is FQGNSA. CDR3 length: 14 residues. V gave up 7 bases and J gave up 6 bases; unmatched junction bases: 7. The chain's CDR3 is CASNWLAGTNEQFF. The CDR3 DNA reads as TGTGCCAGCAATTGGCTAGCGGGGACCAATGAGCAGTTCTTC.